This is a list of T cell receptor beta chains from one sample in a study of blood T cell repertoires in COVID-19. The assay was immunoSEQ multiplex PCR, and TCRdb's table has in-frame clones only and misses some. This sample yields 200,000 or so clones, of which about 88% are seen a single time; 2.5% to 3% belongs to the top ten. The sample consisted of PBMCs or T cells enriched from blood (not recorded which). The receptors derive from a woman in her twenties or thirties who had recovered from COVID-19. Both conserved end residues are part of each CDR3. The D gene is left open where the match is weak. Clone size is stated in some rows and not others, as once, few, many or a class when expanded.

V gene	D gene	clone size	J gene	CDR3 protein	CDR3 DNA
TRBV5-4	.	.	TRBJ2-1	CASSLAQRATNYNEQFF	TGTGCCAGCAGCTTGGCCCAGAGGGCCACTAACTACAATGAGCAGTTCTTC
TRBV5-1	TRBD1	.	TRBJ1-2	CASSFGDRVDGYTF	TGCGCCAGCAGCTTCGGAGACAGGGTTGATGGCTACACCTTC
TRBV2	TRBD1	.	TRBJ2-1	CASTGLQGASEQFF	TGTGCCAGCACTGGCTTGCAGGGGGCCTCTGAGCAGTTCTTC
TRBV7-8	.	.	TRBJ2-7	CASSNSGGATYEQYF	TGTGCCAGCAGCAATAGCGGAGGGGCCACCTACGAGCAGTACTTC
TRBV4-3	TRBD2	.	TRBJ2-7	CASSQDLGGGAAEQYF	TGCGCCAGCAGCCAAGATCTGGGCGGGGGGGCCGCCGAGCAGTACTTC
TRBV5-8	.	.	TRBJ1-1	CASRGRGNTEAFF	TGTGCCAGCAGGGGCAGGGGGAACACTGAAGCTTTCTTT
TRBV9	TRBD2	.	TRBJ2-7	CASSNHGTSGGDAYEQYF	TGTGCCAGCAGCAACCACGGGACTAGCGGGGGGGATGCCTACGAGCAGTACTTC
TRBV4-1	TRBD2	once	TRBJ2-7	CASSQGLAGGREQYF	TGCGCCAGCAGCCAAGGACTAGCGGGGGGGCGGGAGCAGTACTTC
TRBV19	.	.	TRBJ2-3	CASHDKGRGTDTQYF	TGTGCCAGTCACGATAAAGGGCGGGGTACAGATACGCAGTATTTT
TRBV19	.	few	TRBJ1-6	CASSLAISGQSLHF	TGTGCCAGTAGCCTTGCTATCTCCGGACAGTCCCTCCACTTT
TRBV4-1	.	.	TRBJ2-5	CASSQVPGGWETQYF	TGCGCCAGCAGCCAAGTCCCAGGAGGTTGGGAGACCCAGTACTTC
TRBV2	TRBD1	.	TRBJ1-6	CASNIRTGDSPLHF	TGTGCCAGCAATATTCGGACAGGGGATTCACCCCTCCACTTT
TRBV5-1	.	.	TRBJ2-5	CASSLEGWEQETQYF	TGCGCCAGCAGCTTGGAAGGGTGGGAGCAAGAGACCCAGTACTTC
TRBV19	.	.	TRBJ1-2	CASSPQGGGYTF	TGTGCCAGTAGTCCACAGGGTGGTGGCTACACCTTC
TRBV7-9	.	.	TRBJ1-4	CASSRQNEKLFF	TGTGCCAGCAGCCGACAGAATGAAAAACTGTTTTTT
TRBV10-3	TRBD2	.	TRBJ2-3	CAIRGGTSGGDTQYF	TGTGCCATCAGGGGTGGGACTAGCGGGGGTGATACGCAGTATTTT
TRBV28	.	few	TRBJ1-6	CASSTHRDSPLHF	TGTGCCAGCAGCACACACAGGGATTCACCCCTCCACTTT
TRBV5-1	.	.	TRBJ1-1	CASSLATPRNTEAFF	TGCGCCAGCAGCTTGGCCACCCCGAGGAACACTGAAGCTTTCTTT
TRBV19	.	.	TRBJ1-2	CASSGLGDYGYTF	TGTGCCAGTAGTGGTTTGGGAGACTATGGCTACACCTTC
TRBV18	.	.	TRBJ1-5	CASSPATQGYNQPQHF	TGTGCCAGCTCACCAGCAACACAGGGCTACAATCAGCCCCAGCATTTT
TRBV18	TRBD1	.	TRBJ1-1	CASSPRDRGFPEAFF	TGTGCCAGCTCACCCCGGGACAGGGGTTTTCCTGAAGCTTTCTTT
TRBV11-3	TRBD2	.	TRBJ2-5	CASSLGLTSGRKETQYF	TGTGCCAGCAGCTTAGGACTAACTAGCGGGAGGAAAGAGACCCAGTACTTC
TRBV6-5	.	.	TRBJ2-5	CASSYFWARGETQYF	TGTGCCAGCAGTTACTTCTGGGCCCGAGGGGAGACCCAGTACTTC
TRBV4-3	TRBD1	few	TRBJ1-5	CASSQDGPGTGGRQPQHF	TGCGCCAGCAGCCAAGATGGGCCCGGGACAGGGGGCAGGCAGCCCCAGCATTTT
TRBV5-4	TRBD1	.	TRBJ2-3	CASSFRGPTDTQYF	TGTGCCAGCAGCTTTAGGGGGCCCACAGATACGCAGTATTTT
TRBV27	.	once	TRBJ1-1	CASTQALNTEAFF	TGTGCCAGCACCCAGGCTCTGAACACTGAAGCTTTCTTT
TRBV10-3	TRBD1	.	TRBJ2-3	CAISESAGGGTDTQYF	TGTGCCATCAGTGAGTCCGCAGGGGGCGGCACAGATACGCAGTATTTT